The rows below give T cell receptor beta chains drawn from one sample of a study of T cells in Graves' hyperthyroidism and ophthalmopathy. From the multiplex PCR reads, TCRdb called clonotypes with MiXCR, one entry per CDR3 protein. The profile shows 660,000 or so distinct CDR3 sequences, less than 25% of them singletons. Sequencing was carried out using blood. All receptors derive from a man aged 25 to 45 with Graves' ophthalmopathy. CDR3s include the opening cysteine and the closing phenylalanine or tryptophan. The D gene is left open where the match is weak. The size entry is marked missing in some rows and otherwise reads once, few, many or a size class.

j_call cdr3_length d_call v_call clone_size cdr3_nt cdr3_aa
TRBJ1-5 16 - TRBV19 few TGTGCCAGTAGTGACCAAACCCAGGCAAGCAATCAGCCCCAGCATTTT CASSDQTQASNQPQHF
TRBJ1-2 16 TRBD1 TRBV10-1 - TGCGCCCGACACAGGGGGCTCCCGTTCCTCGGAGGAGGCTACACCTTC CARHRGLPFLGGGYTF
TRBJ2-3 13 - TRBV19 - TGTGCCAGTAGTGAAGACAGCACAGATACGCAGTATTTT CASSEDSTDTQYF
TRBJ2-7 14 TRBD2 TRBV18 many TGTGCCAGCTCACCATGGACTAGCGGGAGCGAGCAGTACTTC CASSPWTSGSEQYF
TRBJ2-2 11 - TRBV20-1 few TGCAGTGCTCCGAGGACCGGGGAGCTGTTTTTT CSAPRTGELFF
TRBJ2-7 15 - TRBV4-1 few TGCGCCAGCAGCCCAAGGGCCCTAACGGGGTACGAGCAGTACTTC CASSPRALTGYEQYF
TRBJ2-7 15 TRBD2 TRBV12-3/TRBV12-4 many TGTGCCAGCAGCCCCGGACTAGCGGACTCCTACGAGCAGTACTTC CASSPGLADSYEQYF
TRBJ2-7 14 - TRBV5-4 - TGTGCCAGCAGCCCGGACAGCGGAGCCTACGAGCAGTACTTC CASSPDSGAYEQYF
TRBJ2-7 18 - TRBV2 many TGTGCCAGCAGTACGGCTCGGGACGGTCCTTCTATCGACTACGAGCAGTACTTC CASSTARDGPSIDYEQYF
TRBJ2-7 12 - TRBV29-1 - TGCAGCGTTCGGTCAGGCGGCTACGAGCAGTACTTC CSVRSGGYEQYF
TRBJ2-7 14 - TRBV7-4 - TGTGCCAGGACCAAGGTCCGGGGGTCCTACGAGCAGTACTTC CARTKVRGSYEQYF
TRBJ1-2 12 - TRBV3-1 once TGTGCCAGCGGGTCCGAGGGGTATGGCTACACCTTC CASGSEGYGYTF
TRBJ2-5 18 TRBD2 TRBV30 few TGTGCCTGGAGTGTACCCCGGGGACTAGCGGAGTCCGGGGAGACCCAGTACTTC CAWSVPRGLAESGETQYF
TRBJ2-7 16 - TRBV18 - TGTGCCAGCTCACACGGGAGCAGCCAGGGCCTCTACGAGCAGTACTTC CASSHGSSQGLYEQYF
TRBJ2-3 16 - TRBV7-3 many TGTGCCAGCAGCCCAGCCAGGGCCACCCCCACAGATACGCAGTATTTT CASSPARATPTDTQYF
TRBJ2-3 15 TRBD2 TRBV27 many TGTGCCAGCAGTCTTAGCGGGACTTACACAGATACGCAGTATTTT CASSLSGTYTDTQYF
TRBJ1-1 15 - TRBV27 few TGTGCCAGCAGTTTATCAGACGGGGTGAACACTGAAGCTTTCTTT CASSLSDGVNTEAFF
TRBJ2-4 15 TRBD1 TRBV30 few TGTGCCTGGAGTCCTAGTTGGGACAGCGACTACATTCAGTACTTC CAWSPSWDSDYIQYF
TRBJ2-1 14 TRBD1 TRBV18 - TGTGCCAGCTCACCAAGGACAGGTGACTACGAGCAGTTCTTC CASSPRTGDYEQFF
TRBJ2-5 14 TRBD2 TRBV20-1 many TGCAGTGCTAGGTCTAGCGGATACCAAGAGACCCAGTACTTC CSARSSGYQETQYF
TRBJ2-3 15 TRBD2 TRBV20-1 - TGCAGTGCGGAGACGGGACTAGCGGGAGTGGATACGCAGTATTTT CSAETGLAGVDTQYF
TRBJ2-1 15 TRBD2 TRBV20-1 many TGCAGTGCTAGGCTCGGGACTAGCGGGGCCAATGAGCAGTTCTTC CSARLGTSGANEQFF
TRBJ2-7 13 TRBD1 TRBV29-1 - TGCAGCGCCCTCCGGGACAGGGGAGGCGAGCAGTACTTC CSALRDRGGEQYF
TRBJ2-3 17 TRBD2 TRBV15 - TGTGCCACCAGCAGAGAATCCGGGTTAGCGGGAGTGGATACGCAGTATTTT CATSRESGLAGVDTQYF
TRBJ2-7 14 - TRBV7-2 many TGTGCCAGCAGCTTAGTCATAGCGGCATACGAGCAGTACTTC CASSLVIAAYEQYF
TRBJ2-7 15 TRBD1 TRBV2 many TGTGCCATAGACAGGGGGTTGGAAAGAGGCTACGAGCAGTACTTC CAIDRGLERGYEQYF
TRBJ2-4 20 TRBD1 TRBV24-1 many TGTGCCACCAGTGAGACCTGGACAGGGGGATCCGAAATAGGCAAAAACATTCAGTACTTC CATSETWTGGSEIGKNIQYF
TRBJ2-7 14 TRBD1 TRBV3-1 - TGTGCCAGCAGCCAACGGGACAGGGGTAACGAGCAGTACTTC CASSQRDRGNEQYF
TRBJ2-1 17 TRBD2 TRBV7-3 - TGTGCCAGCAGCTCCTACCCACCGGGGACTAGCGGCCGAGAGCAGTTCTTC CASSSYPPGTSGREQFF
TRBJ2-1 13 - TRBV4-2 few TGTGCCAGCAGCCAAGGGTCGGCGGGAGAGCAGTTCTTC CASSQGSAGEQFF
TRBJ2-3 20 TRBD2 TRBV7-9 - TGTGCCAGCAGCTCACGGCCGGGGGGCGGGAGGGCCTCTGTTGCAGATACGCAGTATTTT CASSSRPGGGRASVADTQYF
TRBJ2-7 15 - TRBV20-1 many TGCAGTGCTAGATCGGGCCTAGGGGCCCGTTGGGAGCAGTACTTC CSARSGLGARWEQYF
TRBJ1-1 15 - TRBV14 - TGTGCCAGCAGCCATGGGCCAGGGTCGAACACTGAAGCTTTCTTT CASSHGPGSNTEAFF
TRBJ2-7 15 - TRBV7-2 - TGTGCCAGCAGCTTAATGAAGACTAGGGAGAGCGAGCAGTACTTC CASSLMKTRESEQYF
TRBJ2-3 16 TRBD1 TRBV10-3 few TGTGCCATCAGTTCAATAGGGGGCTCCGGCACAGATACGCAGTATTTT CAISSIGGSGTDTQYF
TRBJ2-7 14 - TRBV5-6 - TGTGCCAGCAGCGAGGGAAGGGATAAGGCCGAGCAGTACTTC CASSEGRDKAEQYF
TRBJ1-6 15 TRBD1 TRBV5-8 few TGTGCCAGCAGCCCGGGGGACAGGGCTGGTTCACCCCTCCACTTT CASSPGDRAGSPLHF
TRBJ2-7 15 TRBD2 TRBV9 many TGTGCCAGCAGCGAGACTAGCGGGGGCTCCTACGAGCAGTACTTC CASSETSGGSYEQYF
TRBJ2-2 14 - TRBV5-1 few TGCGCCAGCAGCCCGACACAAAACACCGGGGAGCTGTTTTTT CASSPTQNTGELFF
TRBJ1-5 15 - TRBV4-1 few TGCGCCAGCAGCCAATCGACAGGTAGCGGTCAGCCCCAGCATTTT CASSQSTGSGQPQHF